These 29 T cell receptor beta chains originate from one sample sequenced in a study of shared clonotypes between healthy human individuals. Sequenced by immunoSEQ multiplex PCR; TCRdb stores in-frame clones only, minus some. This sample has 200,000 to 250,000 clones; 60% to 80% occur once, and the top ten carry over 8.5%. Sequenced material: memory CD4+ T cells sorted from blood. Regarding subset: CD45RA-negative fraction. The receptor source for this set is a man aged 30-40 years in good health.

The chain uses TRBV2 and TRBJ2-7; 9 nucleotides line up with TRBD2. The CDR3 is 14 amino acids. Unmatched junction bases numbered 7, after V lost 5 bases and J lost 5 bases. Per the germline V gene, CDR1 is SNHLY and CDR2 is FYNNEI. The CDR3: CASSLLAGRNEQYF. In DNA, the CDR3 is TGTGCCAGCAGTTTGCTAGCGGGAAGGAACGAGCAGTACTTC.

This chain uses TRBV7-3 with TRBJ2-7; no clear D. The V end lost 3 bases, the J end lost 7 bases, and 13 bases lay between the germline ends. The germline gives CDR1 SGHTA, CDR2 FQGTGA. The CDR3 sequence is 13 residues long. CDR3 sequence: CASSLGSHEEQYF. DNA of the CDR3: TGTGCCAGCAGCTTGGGCTCCCATGAGGAGCAGTACTTC.

This chain connects TRBV2 to TRBJ2-4, with D possibly being TRBD1 or TRBD2 (5 bases each). Trimming shortened V by 8 bases and J by 6 bases, and 20 bases separated the two germline ends. Per germline, CDR1 SNHLY and CDR2 FYNNEI. The CDR3 covers 15 residues. The CDR3: CASGRDDIDGNIQYF. As DNA, the CDR3 is TGTGCCAGCGGACGGGACGACATCGATGGAAACATTCAGTACTTC. Complete variable domain (other parts from reference TRBV2 and TRBJ2-4): EPEVTQTPSHQVTQMGQEVILRCVPISNHLYFYWYRQILGQKVEFLVSFYNNEISEKSEIFDDQFSVERPDGSNFTLKIRSTKLEDSAMYFCASGRDDIDGNIQYFGAGTRLSVL.

This chain uses TRBV6-1 with TRBJ2-3, with 12 bases fitting TRBD2. The junction had 6 bases not matched to a gene; V was cut back by 7 bases and J by 4 bases. The germline gives CDR1 MNHNS, CDR2 SASEGT. This CDR3 spans 15 amino acids. In DNA form, the CDR3 reads TGTGCCAGCACAAGACTAGCGGGAGTTCCAGATACGCAGTATTTT. Translation: CASTRLAGVPDTQYF.

The rearrangement links TRBV28 to TRBJ2-7; D might be TRBD2 (6 bases). The ends were cut back, 7 bases at V and 1 base at J, with 17 bases in the middle. Per the germline V gene, CDR1 is MDHEN and CDR2 is SYDVKM. There are 15 residues in the CDR3. For the CDR3, the DNA is TGTGCCAGCACCCCGGGAGTAATCAGGTCCTACGAGCAGTACTTC. Amino acid sequence: CASTPGVIRSYEQYF. Supplemented by reference TRBV28 and TRBJ2-7, the full variable domain reads DVKVTQSSRYLVKRTGEKVFLECVQDMDHENMFWYRQDPGLGLRLIYFSYDVKMKEKGDIPEGYSVSREKKERFSLILESASTNQTSMYLCASTPGVIRSYEQYFGPGTRLTVT.

This clone was counted a few times. The gene calls are TRBV30 and TRBJ2-3; 10 bases agree with TRBD2. V shed 5 bases, J shed 5 bases, and the junction held 7 bases outside the gene matches. The CDR3 totals 14 residues. Germline-derived CDR1 and CDR2 are GTSNPN and SVGIG (reference sequence). CDR3 amino acids: CAWALAGVIDTQYF. In DNA, the CDR3 is TGTGCCTGGGCTCTAGCGGGAGTTATAGATACGCAGTATTTT.

The V call is TRBV19, the J call TRBJ1-5; no definite D call. The germline V gene encodes CDR1 LNHDA and CDR2 SQIVND (reference sequence). This CDR3 has 12 amino acids. With 10 bases removed from V and 9 bases from J, the gap between germline ends came to 16 bases. The chain's CDR3 is CATSVGIAPQHF. In DNA, the CDR3 is TGTGCCACGTCAGTGGGGATCGCGCCCCAGCATTTT.

This chain links TRBV5-1 with TRBJ2-2; D call uncertain. Looked up from germline, CDR1 is SGHRS and CDR2 is YFSETQ. This CDR3 comprises 15 residues. V was trimmed by 0 bases and J by 0 bases, leaving 6 bases between them. The DNA for the CDR3 is TGCGCCAGCAGCTTGGACGGAACGAACACCGGGGAGCTGTTTTTT. Protein product: CASSLDGTNTGELFF.

The genes are TRBV6-5 and TRBJ1-2; the D gene is possibly TRBD1 (6 bases). The CDR3 has 14 amino acids. Between the trimmed V and J ends, which lost 0 bases and 3 bases, there was a span of 8 bases. Germline lookup yields CDR1 MNHEY and CDR2 SVGAGI. DNA of the CDR3: TGTGCCAGCAGTTACTCCCAGGGGTACTATGGCTACACCTTC. Translation: CASSYSQGYYGYTF.

This chain uses TRBV7-2 with TRBJ2-3; the D is unclear. CDR1 and CDR2 (germline): SGHTA, FQGNSA. The CDR3 is 12 residues long. Trimming took 5 bases from V and 4 from J, leaving 7 bases between them. In nucleotides, the CDR3 is TGTGCCAGCAGCCCTCACCCAGATACGCAGTATTTT. Its protein product is CASSPHPDTQYF. Variable domain in full (rest from reference TRBV7-2 and TRBJ2-3): GAGVSQSPSNKVTEKGKDVELRCDPISGHTALYWYRQSLGQGLEFLIYFQGNSAPDKSGLPSDRFSAERTGGSVSTLTIQRTQQEDSAVYLCASSPHPDTQYFGPGTRLTVL.

This clone was counted a single time. J is TRBJ2-7 and V is TRBV29-1, with 9 bases matching TRBD1. V gave up 6 bases and J gave up 7 bases; unmatched junction bases: 7. CDR3 size: 12 residues. In germline, CDR1 is SQVTM, CDR2 ANQGSEA. This chain's CDR3 is CSVRDRVVEQYF. In DNA, the CDR3 is TGCAGCGTCCGGGACAGGGTGGTGGAGCAGTACTTC.

The chain carries TRBV18 and TRBJ2-1; 7 positions match TRBD2. The CDR3 has 14 residues. J gave up 8 bases and V 8 bases, and 12 bases lay outside the gene matches. The V gene's germline CDR1 is KGHSH and CDR2 LQKENI. CDR3 amino acids: CASQLAMPGDEQFF. The CDR3 DNA is TGTGCCAGCCAACTAGCGATGCCGGGCGATGAGCAGTTCTTC.

V usage is TRBV5-4 and J usage is TRBJ2-2; the D call may be TRBD1 or TRBD2 (6 bases each). Germline CDR1 reads SGHNT; CDR2 reads YYREEE (reference sequence). The CDR3 length is 14 residues. The V and J ends lost 6 bases and 5 bases respectively, with 14 bases between them. CDR3: CASTLRGVTGELFF. The CDR3 coding sequence is TGTGCCAGCACCCTGAGGGGGGTGACCGGGGAGCTGTTTTTT.

The chain employs TRBV11-2 and TRBJ2-7; D is undetermined. Germline V gives CDR1 SGHAT, CDR2 FQNNGV. The CDR3 is made up of 12 amino acids. V lost 1 base and J lost 6, with 7 bases in between. The CDR3 region has the DNA TGTGCCAGCAGCTTAGGTTCCGGCGAGCAGTACTTC. The encoded protein is CASSLGSGEQYF.

The rearrangement joins TRBV5-4 to TRBJ2-5, with D unresolved. The CDR3 has 15 residues. The germline CDR1 and CDR2 sequences are SGHNT and YYREEE (reference sequence). Trimming cost V 4 bases and J 4 bases, with 17 bases left between them. The chain's CDR3 is CASSPREVWGETQYF. CDR3 DNA sequence: TGTGCCAGCAGCCCTCGAGAAGTGTGGGGAGAGACCCAGTACTTC. The whole variable domain, remainder taken from reference TRBV5-4 and TRBJ2-5, is ETGVTQSPTHLIKTRGQQVTLRCSSQSGHNTVSWYQQALGQGPQFIFQYYREEENGRGNFPPRFSGLQFPNYSSELNVNALELDDSALYLCASSPREVWGETQYFGPGTRLLVL.

The V call is TRBV10-2, the J call TRBJ2-7, with no clear D. The ends were cut back, 0 bases at V and 2 bases at J, with 8 bases in the middle. Per the germline V gene, CDR1 is WSHSY and CDR2 is SAAADI. There are 14 residues in the CDR3. CDR3 sequence reads: CASSESGPPYEQYF. The CDR3 DNA reads as TGCGCCAGCAGTGAGTCAGGGCCGCCCTACGAGCAGTACTTC.

The chain employs TRBV19 and TRBJ2-5; 9 positions match TRBD1. The germline V gene has CDR1 LNHDA and CDR2 SQIVND (reference sequence). There are 13 residues in the CDR3. V lost 9 bases, J lost 4 bases, and 6 bases stayed unmatched. The CDR3 loop reads CASGTGSVETQYF. The DNA of the CDR3 is TGTGCCAGCGGGACAGGGTCGGTAGAGACCCAGTACTTC.

The rearrangement joins TRBV4-3 to TRBJ1-5; D is possibly TRBD1 (5 bases). CDR3 length equals 15 residues. CDR1 is LGHNA, CDR2 YSLEER, per germline. With 0 bases removed from V and 7 bases from J, the gap between germline ends came to 13 bases. The CDR3 DNA is TGCGCCAGCAGCCAAGAGACTCGGGGGGGACAGCCCCAGCATTTT. Its translation: CASSQETRGGQPQHF.

The gene calls are TRBV11-3 and TRBJ2-3; D uncertain. The CDR3 contains 13 residues. Per the germline V gene, CDR1 is SGHNT and CDR2 is YENEEA. Trimming removed 1 base at V and 2 bases at J, with 4 bases between. This CDR3 is CASSLADTDTQYF. CDR3 in DNA: TGTGCCAGCAGCTTAGCGGACACAGATACGCAGTATTTT.

This clone was observed a handful of times. The chain combines TRBV21-1 with TRBJ1-5; the D segment call TRBD1 is taken from the table without a DNA check. TRBV21-1 is a pseudogene segment. This CDR3 contains 16 residues. The CDR3 loop reads CASSRGAGTGVQPQHF. CDR3 nucleotide sequence: TGTGCCAGCAGCAGGGGAGCTGGGACAGGGGTTCAGCCCCAGCATTTT.

This chain links TRBV6-5 with TRBJ1-1; a possible D gene is TRBD1 (6 bases). Germline assignment: CDR1 MNHEY and CDR2 SVGAGI. This CDR3 contains 13 residues. Deletions cut 8 bases from V and 10 bases from J, with 20 bases between. The CDR3 DNA reads TGTGCCAGCGGGATTAAGGGGGAGAAAGTAGCTTTCTTT. Its protein is CASGIKGEKVAFF.

The chain couples TRBV28 to TRBJ2-1; the match to TRBD2 covers 10 bases. The V gene's germline CDR1 is MDHEN and CDR2 SYDVKM. V dropped 6 bases and J dropped 6; count of bases not matched to a gene: 5. The CDR3 has 14 amino acids. CDR3 nucleotide sequence: TGTGCCAGCAGCTCAGCGGGAGGGCCCAATGAGCAGTTCTTC. This translates into CASSSAGGPNEQFF.

The gene calls are TRBV6-5 and TRBJ2-5; TRBD1 matches at 7 bases. Trimming cost V 1 base and J 4 bases; bases outside gene matches: 3. The CDR3 runs 14 residues. Germline CDR1 MNHEY, CDR2 SVGAGI. The CDR3 spells CASSYLQGLETQYF. In DNA, the CDR3 is TGTGCCAGCAGTTACTTACAGGGGCTAGAGACCCAGTACTTC.

The chain joins TRBV18 to TRBJ2-1; 12 bases map to TRBD2. The CDR3 is made up of 16 amino acids. CDR1 and CDR2 from the germline V gene are KGHSH and LQKENI. After removal of 1 base from V and 8 bases from J, the junction contained 6 bases not matched to a gene. In nucleotides, the CDR3 is TGTGCCAGCTCACCACGCGGACTAGCGGGAACGGATGAGCAGTTCTTC. Its translation: CASSPRGLAGTDEQFF.

Comment on this clone: The identical CDR3 is also encoded by other nucleotide sequences in the sample. This chain joins TRBV2 and TRBJ2-3, with D uncertain. V lost 4 bases and J lost 5, with 4 bases in between. Germline CDR1 is SNHLY and CDR2 is FYNNEI. The CDR3 contains 11 residues. This CDR3 is CASSGRDTQYF. CDR3 DNA sequence: TGTGCCAGCAGTGGGCGAGATACGCAGTATTTT.

Notes on this clone: Being one base from a much bigger clone, this may be a read error. CDR3 DNA sequence: TGTGCCAGCAGAGAAAATCAGCCCCAGCATTTT. Translated, it gives CASRENQPQHF. This chain uses TRBV6-1 with TRBJ1-5, with D unresolved. The CDR3 length is 11 residues. The V end lost 6 bases, the J end lost 4 bases, and 4 bases lay between the germline ends. Germline lookup yields CDR1 MNHNS and CDR2 SASEGT.

The chain recombines TRBV7-9 with TRBJ2-1; D call uncertain. V was shortened by 6 bases and J by 0 bases, with 12 bases between the two germline ends. Germline V gene lookup returns CDR1 SEHNR and CDR2 FQNEAQ (reference sequence). The CDR3 has 15 residues. In DNA form, the CDR3 reads TGTGCCAGCAGAGGCCGAAAGAGCTCCTACAATGAGCAGTTCTTC. As protein: CASRGRKSSYNEQFF.

This clone was counted ten times or more. V gene TRBV14 combines with J gene TRBJ2-5; no clear D. The germline V gene has CDR1 SGHDN and CDR2 FVKESK. This CDR3 is built from 16 residues. V shed 1 base and J shed 1 base, with 13 bases lying between them. Here the CDR3 reads CASSQGRRVRQETQYF. CDR3 nucleotide sequence: TGTGCCAGCAGCCAAGGACGTCGGGTTCGCCAAGAGACCCAGTACTTC.

This sequence joins TRBV6-5 and TRBJ1-3; D call uncertain. The CDR3 totals 15 residues. V was cut by 2 bases and J by 2 bases, with 10 bases left in between. The germline CDR1 and CDR2 sequences are MNHEY and SVGAGI. The CDR3 reads CASSYGVFAGNTIYF. The CDR3 nucleotides are TGTGCCAGCAGTTACGGGGTTTTCGCTGGAAACACCATATATTTT.